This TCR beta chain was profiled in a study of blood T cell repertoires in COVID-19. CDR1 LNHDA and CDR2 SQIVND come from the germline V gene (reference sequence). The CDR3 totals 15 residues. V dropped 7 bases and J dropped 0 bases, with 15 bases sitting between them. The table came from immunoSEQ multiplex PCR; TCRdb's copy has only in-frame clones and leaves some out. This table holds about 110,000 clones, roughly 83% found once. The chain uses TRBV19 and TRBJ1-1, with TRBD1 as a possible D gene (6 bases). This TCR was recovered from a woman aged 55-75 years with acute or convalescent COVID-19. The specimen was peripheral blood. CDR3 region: CASTPGVLMNTEAFF. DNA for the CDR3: TGTGCCAGTACCCCAGGGGTTCTAATGAACACTGAAGCTTTCTTT.